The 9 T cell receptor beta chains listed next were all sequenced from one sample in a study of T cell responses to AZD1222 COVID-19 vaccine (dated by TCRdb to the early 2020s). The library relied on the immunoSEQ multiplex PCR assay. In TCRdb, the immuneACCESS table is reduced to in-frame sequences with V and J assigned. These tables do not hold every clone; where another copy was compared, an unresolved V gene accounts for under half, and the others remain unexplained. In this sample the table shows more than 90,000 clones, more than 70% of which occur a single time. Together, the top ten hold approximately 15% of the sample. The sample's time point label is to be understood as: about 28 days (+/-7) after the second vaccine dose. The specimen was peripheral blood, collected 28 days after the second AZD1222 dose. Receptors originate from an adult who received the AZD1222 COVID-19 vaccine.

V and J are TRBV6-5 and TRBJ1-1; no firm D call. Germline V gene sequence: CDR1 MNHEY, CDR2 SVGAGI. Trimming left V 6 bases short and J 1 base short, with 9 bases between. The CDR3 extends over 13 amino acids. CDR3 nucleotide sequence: TGTGCCAGCAGGGTCAAAAGGAACACTGAAGCTTTCTTT. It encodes CASRVKRNTEAFF.

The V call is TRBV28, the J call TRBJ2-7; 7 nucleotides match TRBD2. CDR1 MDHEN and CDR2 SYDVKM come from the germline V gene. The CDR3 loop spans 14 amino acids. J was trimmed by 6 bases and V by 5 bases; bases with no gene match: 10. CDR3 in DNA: TGTGCCAGCAGTCCAGCGGGGACCCTGGTCGAGCAGTACTTC. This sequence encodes CASSPAGTLVEQYF.

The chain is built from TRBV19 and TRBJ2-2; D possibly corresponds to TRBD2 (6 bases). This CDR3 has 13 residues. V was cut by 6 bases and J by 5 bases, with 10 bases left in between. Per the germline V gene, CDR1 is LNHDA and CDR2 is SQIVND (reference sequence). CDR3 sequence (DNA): TGTGCCAGTAGACTCCGGGGGACCGGGGAGCTGTTTTTT. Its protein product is CASRLRGTGELFF. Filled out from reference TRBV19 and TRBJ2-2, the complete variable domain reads DGGITQSPKYLFRKEGQNVTLSCEQNLNHDAMYWYRQDPGQGLRLIYYSQIVNDFQKGDIAEGYSVSREKKESFPLTVTSAQKNPTAFYLCASRLRGTGELFFGEGSRLTVL.

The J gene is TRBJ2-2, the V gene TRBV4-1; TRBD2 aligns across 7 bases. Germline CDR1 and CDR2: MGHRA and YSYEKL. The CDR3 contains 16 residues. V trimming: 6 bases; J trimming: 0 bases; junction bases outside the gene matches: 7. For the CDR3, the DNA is TGCGCCAGCAGGGCCGCTAGCGGCGCGAACACCGGGGAGCTGTTTTTT. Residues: CASRAASGANTGELFF.

The CDR3 nucleotides read TGTGCCAGCAGCTTAGAACCCCCCTACGAGCAGTACTTC. It specifies CASSLEPPYEQYF. The genes are TRBV7-2 and TRBJ2-7; D gene uncertain. The CDR3 is made up of 13 amino acids. Germline V gene lookup returns CDR1 SGHTA and CDR2 FQGNSA. V was shortened by 1 base and J by 2 bases, with 6 bases between the two germline ends.

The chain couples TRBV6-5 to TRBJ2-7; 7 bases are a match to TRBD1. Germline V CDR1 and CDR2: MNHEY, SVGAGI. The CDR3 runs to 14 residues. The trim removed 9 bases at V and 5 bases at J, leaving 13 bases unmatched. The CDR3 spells CASHTSRGRNEQYF. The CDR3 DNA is TGTGCCAGTCACACTTCCAGGGGGAGAAACGAGCAGTACTTC.

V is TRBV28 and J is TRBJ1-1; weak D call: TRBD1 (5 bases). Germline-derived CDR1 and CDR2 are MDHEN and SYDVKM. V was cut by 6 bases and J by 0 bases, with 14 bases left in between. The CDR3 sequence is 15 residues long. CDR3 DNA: TGTGCCAGCAGCCCTGGGGGTTCCATGAACACTGAAGCTTTCTTT. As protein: CASSPGGSMNTEAFF. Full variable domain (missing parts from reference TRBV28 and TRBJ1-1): DVKVTQSSRYLVKRTGEKVFLECVQDMDHENMFWYRQDPGLGLRLIYFSYDVKMKEKGDIPEGYSVSREKKERFSLILESASTNQTSMYLCASSPGGSMNTEAFFGQGTRLTVV.

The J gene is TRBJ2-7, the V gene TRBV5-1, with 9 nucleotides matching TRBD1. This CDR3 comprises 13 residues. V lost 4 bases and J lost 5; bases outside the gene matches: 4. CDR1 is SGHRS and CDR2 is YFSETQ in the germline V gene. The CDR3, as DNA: TGCGCCAGCAGCCTGGACAGGGGCGACGAGCAGTACTTC. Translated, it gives CASSLDRGDEQYF.

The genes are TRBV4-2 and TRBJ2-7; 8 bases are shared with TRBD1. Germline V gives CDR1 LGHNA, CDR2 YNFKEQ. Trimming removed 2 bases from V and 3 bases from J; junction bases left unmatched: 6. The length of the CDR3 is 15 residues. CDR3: CASSQTIGQGYEQYF. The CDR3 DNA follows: TGTGCCAGCAGCCAAACAATCGGACAGGGCTACGAGCAGTACTTC.